This is a list of T cell receptor beta chains from one sample in a study of CD8 T cells in Susac syndrome. Via MiXCR, TCRdb re-called the immunoSEQ multiplex PCR reads, giving one row per CDR3 protein. Of approximately 180,000 distinct CDR3 sequences in the sample, under 97% were seen once. The source material was CD4+ T cells from PBMCs. The receptors originated from a human donor with multiple sclerosis. Both conserved end residues are part of each CDR3. The order of the fields is D gene, clone size, V gene, J gene, CDR3 DNA, CDR3 protein. A D gene is named only where the DNA matches it firmly. Clone size is shown for a subset of rows, as once, few, many or a class of expanded clone.

D gene: -; clone size: -; V gene: TRBV15; J gene: TRBJ1-5; CDR3 DNA: TGTGCCACCAGCAACGGCCTCCTTAGCAATCAGCCCCAGCATTTT; CDR3 protein: CATSNGLLSNQPQHF
D gene: TRBD1; clone size: -; V gene: TRBV19; J gene: TRBJ2-7; CDR3 DNA: TGTGCCAGTAGTGGGGACAGGGACGGCGAGCAGTACTTC; CDR3 protein: CASSGDRDGEQYF
D gene: -; clone size: -; V gene: TRBV5-1; J gene: TRBJ1-1; CDR3 DNA: TGCGCCAGCAGCTCCGCACAGGGCACTGAAGCTTTCTTT; CDR3 protein: CASSSAQGTEAFF
D gene: TRBD2; clone size: -; V gene: TRBV28; J gene: TRBJ2-1; CDR3 DNA: TGTGCCAGCAGTACTTTAGCGGGGCCCTCCTACAATGAGCAGTTCTTC; CDR3 protein: CASSTLAGPSYNEQFF
D gene: -; clone size: once; V gene: TRBV5-1; J gene: TRBJ1-3; CDR3 DNA: TGCGCCAGCAGCTTGTTCCAGGGGTCTGGAAACACCATATATTTT; CDR3 protein: CASSLFQGSGNTIYF
D gene: -; clone size: -; V gene: TRBV2; J gene: TRBJ2-5; CDR3 DNA: TGTGCCAGCAGTGCCGACGGCCAAGAGACCCAGTACTTC; CDR3 protein: CASSADGQETQYF
D gene: -; clone size: once; V gene: TRBV15; J gene: TRBJ2-1; CDR3 DNA: TGTGCCACCAGCAGAGACGGACGGCTCCGGACCTTCTCCTACAATGAGCAGTTCTTC; CDR3 protein: CATSRDGRLRTFSYNEQFF
D gene: -; clone size: -; V gene: TRBV29-1; J gene: TRBJ1-2; CDR3 DNA: TGCAGCGTTGATCCCGGGGCGGGAGGCTACACCTTC; CDR3 protein: CSVDPGAGGYTF
D gene: TRBD1; clone size: few; V gene: TRBV7-2; J gene: TRBJ2-2; CDR3 DNA: TGTGCCAGCAGCTCCTACAGGGGGGCCGGGGAGCTGTTTTTT; CDR3 protein: CASSSYRGAGELFF
D gene: -; clone size: -; V gene: TRBV15; J gene: TRBJ2-3; CDR3 DNA: TGTGCCACCAGCGGGAGAACTCGCACAGATACGCAGTATTTT; CDR3 protein: CATSGRTRTDTQYF
D gene: -; clone size: -; V gene: TRBV20-1; J gene: TRBJ2-3; CDR3 DNA: TGCAGTGCTAGAGATGGAGCGGATACGCAGTATTTT; CDR3 protein: CSARDGADTQYF